This TCR beta chain was retrieved from a study of blood T cell repertoires in COVID-19. The V segment lost 2 bases and the J segment 7 bases; nucleotides outside the gene matches: 2. CDR1 is MNHNY, CDR2 SVGAGI, per germline (reference sequence). This CDR3 has 14 residues. Assay used: immunoSEQ multiplex PCR; TCRdb lists only in-frame clones, some missing. This sample has 44,000 or so clones, with roughly 83% found just once. The gene calls are TRBV6-6 and TRBJ1-4; 9 bases are shared with TRBD1. Sequenced material: peripheral blood. The origin of this receptor is a man aged 50 to 59 with active COVID-19. DNA of the CDR3: TGTGCCAGCAGTTACGGGACAGGGTTTGAAAAACTGTTTTTT. Protein product: CASSYGTGFEKLFF.